This T cell receptor beta chain came from a study of hypomethylating agent response in myelodysplastic syndrome. On the study more broadly: Of about a dozen patients, roughly 5 carried TET2, the most frequent mutation. Patients with neither complete response nor hematologic improvement were classed non-responders.

Study-wide results and limits: Analysis covered a small cohort of just eleven to twelve patients.

Assay: immunoSEQ multiplex PCR; the TCRdb copy retains only in-frame clones and omits some. The sample records 6,000 to 6,500 clones, roughly 80% being singletons. For this clone: Its target is unknown.

The CDR3 consists of 13 residues. Losses at the gene ends were 5 bases for V and 4 bases for J; bases not matched to a gene: 1. Germline CDR1 reads ENHRY; CDR2 reads SYGVKD. The chain recombines TRBV10-3 with TRBJ2-1, with TRBD2 matching 8 bases. Here the sequenced sample was bone marrow, taken before or after starting hypomethylating agent treatment for myelodysplastic syndrome (not recorded which). The sequence was obtained from a human donor with myelodysplastic syndrome. CDR3 DNA sequence: TGTGCCATCAGTATAGCGGGATACAATGAGCAGTTCTTC. Translated: CAISIAGYNEQFF.